The present T cell receptor beta chain was sequenced within a study of beta chain features in type 1 diabetes. General observations from the study: Among patients with Type 1 diabetes, TCRB CDR3s were moderately but significantly shorter in every one of the four CD4+ subsets.

Only a few counts were recorded for this clone. The antigen is not known. Germline V gives CDR1 SGHNT, CDR2 YYREEE (reference sequence). V shed 3 bases and J 10 bases; nucleotides not matched to a gene: 6. The CDR3 sequence is 13 residues long. Every isolated RNA sample was fully reverse transcribed, so sequencing captured expressed TCRB transcripts. The data were produced by immunoSEQ multiplex PCR, yet TCRdb's version contains in-frame clones alone and is incomplete. The sample contains 600,000 to 700,000 clones, about an eighth of which appear only once. The clonotype comes from a man younger than 30 with type 1 diabetes. The chain combines TRBV5-4 with TRBJ2-1; 8 bases line up with TRBD1. The sequenced sample was naive CD4+ T cells from blood. DNA for the CDR3: TGTGCCAGCAGCTCTCAGGGGGCGCAGGAGCAGTTCTTC. It is translated as CASSSQGAQEQFF.